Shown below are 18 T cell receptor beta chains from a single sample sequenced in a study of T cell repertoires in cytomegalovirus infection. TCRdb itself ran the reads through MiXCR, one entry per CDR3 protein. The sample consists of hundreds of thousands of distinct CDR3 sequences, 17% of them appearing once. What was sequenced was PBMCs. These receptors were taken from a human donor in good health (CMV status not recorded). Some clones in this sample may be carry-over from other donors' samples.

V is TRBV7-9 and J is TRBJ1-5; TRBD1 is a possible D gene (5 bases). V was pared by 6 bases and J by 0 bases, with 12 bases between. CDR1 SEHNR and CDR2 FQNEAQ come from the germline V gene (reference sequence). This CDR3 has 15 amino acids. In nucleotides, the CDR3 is TGTGCCAGCAGTTCCGGACAAAATAGCAATCAGCCCCAGCATTTT. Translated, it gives CASSSGQNSNQPQHF.

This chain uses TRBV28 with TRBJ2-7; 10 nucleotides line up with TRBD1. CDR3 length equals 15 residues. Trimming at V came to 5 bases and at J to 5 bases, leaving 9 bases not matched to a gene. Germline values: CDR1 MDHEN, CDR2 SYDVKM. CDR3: CASSTMGQGSNEQYF. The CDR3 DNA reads TGTGCCAGCAGTACCATGGGACAGGGGTCAAACGAGCAGTACTTC.

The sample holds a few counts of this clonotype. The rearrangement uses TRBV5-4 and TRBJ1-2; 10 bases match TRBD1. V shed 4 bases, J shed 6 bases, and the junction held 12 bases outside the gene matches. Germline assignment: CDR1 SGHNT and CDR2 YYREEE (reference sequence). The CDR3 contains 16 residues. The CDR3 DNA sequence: TGTGCCAGCAGCCCTTATCCGGGACAGGGGTATCATGGCTACACCTTC. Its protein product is CASSPYPGQGYHGYTF.

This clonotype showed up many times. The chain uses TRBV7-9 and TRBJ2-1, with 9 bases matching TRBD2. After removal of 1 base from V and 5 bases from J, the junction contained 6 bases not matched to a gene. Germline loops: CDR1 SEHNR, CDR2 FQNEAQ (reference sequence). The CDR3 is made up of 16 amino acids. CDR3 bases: TGTGCCAGCAGCTTAGGGGCCAGCGGGGGGCACAATGAGCAGTTCTTC. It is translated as CASSLGASGGHNEQFF. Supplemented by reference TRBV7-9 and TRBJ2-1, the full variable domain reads DTGVSQNPRHKITKRGQNVTFRCDPISEHNRLYWYRQTLGQGPEFLTYFQNEAQLEKSRLLSDRFSAERPKGSFSTLEIQRTEQGDSAMYLCASSLGASGGHNEQFFGPGTRLTVL.

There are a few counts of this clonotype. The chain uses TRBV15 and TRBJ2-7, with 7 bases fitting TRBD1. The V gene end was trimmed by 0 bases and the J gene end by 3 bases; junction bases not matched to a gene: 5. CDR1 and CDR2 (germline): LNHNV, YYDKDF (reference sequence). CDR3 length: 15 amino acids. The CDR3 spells CATSRDSTGFYEQYF. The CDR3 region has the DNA TGTGCCACCAGCAGAGATTCGACAGGGTTCTACGAGCAGTACTTC.

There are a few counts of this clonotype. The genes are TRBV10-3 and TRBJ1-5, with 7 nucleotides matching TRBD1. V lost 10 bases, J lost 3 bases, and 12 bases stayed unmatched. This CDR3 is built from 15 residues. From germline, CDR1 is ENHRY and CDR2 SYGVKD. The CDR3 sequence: CATRGAGTANQPQHF. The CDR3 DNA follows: TGTGCCACCAGAGGAGCGGGGACAGCCAATCAGCCCCAGCATTTT.

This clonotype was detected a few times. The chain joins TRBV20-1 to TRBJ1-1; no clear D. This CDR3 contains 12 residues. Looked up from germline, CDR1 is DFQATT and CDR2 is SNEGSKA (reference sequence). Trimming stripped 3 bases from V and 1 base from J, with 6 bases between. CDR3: CSARRENTEAFF. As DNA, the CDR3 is TGCAGTGCTAGGAGGGAGAACACTGAAGCTTTCTTT.

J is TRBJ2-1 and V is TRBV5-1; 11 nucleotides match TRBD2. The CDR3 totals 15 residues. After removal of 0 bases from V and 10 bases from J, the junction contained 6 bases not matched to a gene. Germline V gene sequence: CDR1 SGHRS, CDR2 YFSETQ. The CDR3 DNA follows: TGCGCCAGCAGCTTGGGGGTAGCGGGGGGGCGAGAGCAGTTCTTC. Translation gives CASSLGVAGGREQFF.

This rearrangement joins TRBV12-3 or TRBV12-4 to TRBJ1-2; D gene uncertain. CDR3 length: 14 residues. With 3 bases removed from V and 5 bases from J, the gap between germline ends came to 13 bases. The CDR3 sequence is CASSFFPGGYGYTF. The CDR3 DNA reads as TGTGCCAGCAGTTTTTTCCCCGGCGGGTATGGCTACACCTTC.

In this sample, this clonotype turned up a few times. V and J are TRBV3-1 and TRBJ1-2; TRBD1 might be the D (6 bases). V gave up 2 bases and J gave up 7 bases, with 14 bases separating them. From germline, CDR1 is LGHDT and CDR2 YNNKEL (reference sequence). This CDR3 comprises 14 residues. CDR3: CASSQNGGQRGYTF. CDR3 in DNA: TGTGCCAGCAGCCAAAACGGGGGGCAACGTGGCTACACCTTC. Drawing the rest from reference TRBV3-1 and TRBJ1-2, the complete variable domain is DTAVSQTPKYLVTQMGNDKSIKCEQNLGHDTMYWYKQDSKKFLKIMFSYNNKELIINETVPNRFSPKSPDKAHLNLHINSLELGDSAVYFCASSQNGGQRGYTFGSGTRLTVV.

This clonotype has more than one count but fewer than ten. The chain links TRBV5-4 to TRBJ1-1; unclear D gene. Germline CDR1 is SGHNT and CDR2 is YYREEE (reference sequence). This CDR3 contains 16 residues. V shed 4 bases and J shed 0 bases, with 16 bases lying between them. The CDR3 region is CASSPRTENMNTEAFF. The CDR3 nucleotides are TGTGCCAGCAGCCCAAGGACGGAGAACATGAACACTGAAGCTTTCTTT.

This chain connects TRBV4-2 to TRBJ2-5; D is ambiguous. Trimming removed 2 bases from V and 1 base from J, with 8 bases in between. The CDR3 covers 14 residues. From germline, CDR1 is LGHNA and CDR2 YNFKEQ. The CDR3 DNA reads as TGTGCCAGCAGCCAACGAGGAACCCAAGAGACCCAGTACTTC. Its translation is CASSQRGTQETQYF.

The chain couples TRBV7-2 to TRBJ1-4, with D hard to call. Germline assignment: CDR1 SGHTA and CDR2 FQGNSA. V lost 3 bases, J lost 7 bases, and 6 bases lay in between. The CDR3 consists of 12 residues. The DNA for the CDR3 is TGTGCCAGCAGCTTTTTTACTGAAAAACTGTTTTTT. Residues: CASSFFTEKLFF.

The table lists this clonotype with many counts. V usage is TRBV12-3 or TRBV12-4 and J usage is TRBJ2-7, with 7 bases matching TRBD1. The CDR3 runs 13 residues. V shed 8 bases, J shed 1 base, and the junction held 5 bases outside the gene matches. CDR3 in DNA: TGTGCCAGCGGTACGACAGGGTCCTACGAGCAGTACTTC. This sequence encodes CASGTTGSYEQYF.

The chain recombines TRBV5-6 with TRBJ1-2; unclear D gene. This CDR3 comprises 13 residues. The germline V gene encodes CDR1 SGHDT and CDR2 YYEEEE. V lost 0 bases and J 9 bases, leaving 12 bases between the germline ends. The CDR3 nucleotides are TGTGCCAGCAGCTTGGACAAGGGCTGGCGCTACACCTTC. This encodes CASSLDKGWRYTF. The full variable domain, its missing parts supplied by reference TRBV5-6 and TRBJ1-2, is DAGVTQSPTHLIKTRGQQVTLRCSPKSGHDTVSWYQQALGQGPQFIFQYYEEEERQRGNFPDRFSGHQFPNYSSELNVNALLLGDSALYLCASSLDKGWRYTFGSGTRLTVV.

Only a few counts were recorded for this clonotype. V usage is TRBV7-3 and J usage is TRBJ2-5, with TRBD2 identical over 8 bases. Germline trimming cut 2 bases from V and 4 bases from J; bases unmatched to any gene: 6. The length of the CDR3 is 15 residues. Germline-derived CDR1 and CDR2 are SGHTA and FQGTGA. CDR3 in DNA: TGTGCCAGCAGCTTAGTAGCGGGGATCGGAGAGACCCAGTACTTC. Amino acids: CASSLVAGIGETQYF.

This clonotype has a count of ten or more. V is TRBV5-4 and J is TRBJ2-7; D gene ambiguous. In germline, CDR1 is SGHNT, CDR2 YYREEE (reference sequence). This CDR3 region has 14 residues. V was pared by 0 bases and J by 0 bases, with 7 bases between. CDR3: CASSLGRSSYEQYF. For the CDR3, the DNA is TGTGCCAGCAGCTTGGGAAGGAGCTCCTACGAGCAGTACTTC.

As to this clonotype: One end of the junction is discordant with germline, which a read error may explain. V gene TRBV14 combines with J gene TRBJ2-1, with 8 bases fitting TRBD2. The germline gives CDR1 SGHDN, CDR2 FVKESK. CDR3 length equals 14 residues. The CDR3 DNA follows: TGTGCCAGCAGCCCACGGACTAGCTACCATGAGCAGTTCTTC. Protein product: CASSPRTSYHEQFF. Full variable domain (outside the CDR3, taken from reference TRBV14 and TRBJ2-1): EAGVTQFPSHSVIEKGQTVTLRCDPISGHDNLYWYRRVMGKEIKFLLHFVKESKQDESGMPNNRFLAERTGGTYSTLKVQPAELEDSGVYFCASSPRTSYHEQFFGPGTRLTVL.